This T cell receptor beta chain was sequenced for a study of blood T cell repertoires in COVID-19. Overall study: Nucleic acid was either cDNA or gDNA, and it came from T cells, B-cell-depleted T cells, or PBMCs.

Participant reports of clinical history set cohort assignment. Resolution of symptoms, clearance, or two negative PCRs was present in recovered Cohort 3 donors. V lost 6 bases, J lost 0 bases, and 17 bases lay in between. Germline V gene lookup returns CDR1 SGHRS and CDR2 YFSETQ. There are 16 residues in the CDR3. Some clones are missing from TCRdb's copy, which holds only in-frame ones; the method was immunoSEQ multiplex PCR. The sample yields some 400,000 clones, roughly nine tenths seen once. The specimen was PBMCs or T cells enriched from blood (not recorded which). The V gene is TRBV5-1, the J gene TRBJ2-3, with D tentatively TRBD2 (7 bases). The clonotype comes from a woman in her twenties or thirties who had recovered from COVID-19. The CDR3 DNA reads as TGCGCCAGCACCCTGGGATGGGGGGGCAGCACAGATACGCAGTATTTT. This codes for CASTLGWGGSTDTQYF.